The clone carrying this T cell receptor beta chain was counted only a few times. Its target is unknown. The data belong to a study of T-cell memory formation after mild COVID-19. Constant-segment primers were used for 5'RACE, and the resulting TCR alpha and TCR beta cDNA libraries carried sample barcodes and UMIs. TCRdb passed the 5' RACE reads through MiXCR, listing each CDR3 protein once. Altogether roughly 400,000 distinct CDR3 sequences are present, 18% being singletons, with the ten largest covering 20% to 25%. General observations from the study: Clones that shrank (day 15 to 85) were balanced CD4/CD8, whereas later expanders leaned CD4+. Pre-infection memory harbored some responding clones, suggesting cross-reactive memory joined. CD4+ clones that contracted lay mainly in CM and EM; CD8+ ones lay in EMRA.

The CDR3 runs to 14 residues. The germline CDR1 and CDR2 sequences are SGHAT and FQNNGV. V lost 5 bases, J lost 4 bases, and 14 bases lay in between. This clonotype was sampled from a man aged 18-30 years who had mild COVID-19 (a few samples of this study predate the infection). Cell type and time point are not known. The sample consisted of PBMCs or a T cell subset sorted from them (not recorded which). The chain combines TRBV11-2 with TRBJ1-1; no definite D call. The CDR3 DNA reads TGTGCCAGCAGCCAATCTTGGAGGAGCACTGAAGCTTTCTTT. As protein: CASSQSWRSTEAFF.